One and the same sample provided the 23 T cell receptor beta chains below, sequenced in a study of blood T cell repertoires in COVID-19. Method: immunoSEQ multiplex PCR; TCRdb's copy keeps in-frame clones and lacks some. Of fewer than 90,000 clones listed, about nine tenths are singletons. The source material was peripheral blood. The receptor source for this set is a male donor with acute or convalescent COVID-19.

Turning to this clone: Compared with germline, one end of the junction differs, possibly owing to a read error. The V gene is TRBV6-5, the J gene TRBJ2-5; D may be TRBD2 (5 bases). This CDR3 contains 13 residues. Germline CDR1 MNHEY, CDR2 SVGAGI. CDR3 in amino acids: CASMRANQESQYF. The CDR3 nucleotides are TGTGCCAGCATGCGGGCTAACCAAGAGAGCCAGTACTTC.

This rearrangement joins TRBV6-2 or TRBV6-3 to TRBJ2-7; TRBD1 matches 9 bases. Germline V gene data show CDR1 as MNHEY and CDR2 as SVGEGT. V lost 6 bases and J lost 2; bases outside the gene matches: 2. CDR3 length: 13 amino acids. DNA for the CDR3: TGTGCCAGCAGCGGACAGGGGACCTACGAGCAGTACTTC. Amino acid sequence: CASSGQGTYEQYF.

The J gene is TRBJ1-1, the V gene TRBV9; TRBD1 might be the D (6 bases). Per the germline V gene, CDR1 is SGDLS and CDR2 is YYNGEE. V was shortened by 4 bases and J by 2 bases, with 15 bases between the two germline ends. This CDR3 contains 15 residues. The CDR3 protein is CASSQTGQPNTEAFF. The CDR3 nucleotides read TGTGCCAGCAGCCAAACCGGACAGCCCAACACTGAAGCTTTCTTT.

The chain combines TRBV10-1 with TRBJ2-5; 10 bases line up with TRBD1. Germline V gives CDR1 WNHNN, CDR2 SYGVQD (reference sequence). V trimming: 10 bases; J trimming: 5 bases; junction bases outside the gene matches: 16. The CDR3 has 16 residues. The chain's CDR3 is CANSGTGAVIFETQYF. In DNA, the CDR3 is TGCGCCAACTCAGGGACAGGGGCTGTAATTTTCGAGACCCAGTACTTC.

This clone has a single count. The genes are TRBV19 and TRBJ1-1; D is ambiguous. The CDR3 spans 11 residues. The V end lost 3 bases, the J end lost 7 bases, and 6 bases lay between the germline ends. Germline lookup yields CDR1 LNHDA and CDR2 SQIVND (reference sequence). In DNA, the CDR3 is TGTGCCAGTAGTATGGAGCTTGAAGCTTTCTTT. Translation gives CASSMELEAFF.

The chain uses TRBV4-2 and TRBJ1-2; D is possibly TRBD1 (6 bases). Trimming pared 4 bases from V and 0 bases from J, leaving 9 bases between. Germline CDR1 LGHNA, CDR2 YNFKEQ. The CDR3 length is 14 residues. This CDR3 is CASSLGTPNYGYTF. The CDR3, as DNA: TGTGCCAGCAGCCTAGGGACACCTAACTATGGCTACACCTTC.

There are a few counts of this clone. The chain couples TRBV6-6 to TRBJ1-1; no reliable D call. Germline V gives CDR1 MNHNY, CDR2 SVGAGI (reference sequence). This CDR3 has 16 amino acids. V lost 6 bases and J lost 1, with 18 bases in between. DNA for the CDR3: TGTGCCAGCAGCTATAGGTCCCGGCGGAGGAACACTGAAGCTTTCTTT. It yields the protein CASSYRSRRRNTEAFF.

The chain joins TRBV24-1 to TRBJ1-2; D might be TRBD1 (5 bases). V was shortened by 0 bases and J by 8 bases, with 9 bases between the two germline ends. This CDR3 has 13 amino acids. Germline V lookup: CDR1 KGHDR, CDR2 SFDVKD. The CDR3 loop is CATSDLQGEGYTF. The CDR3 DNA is TGTGCCACCAGTGATTTGCAAGGGGAAGGCTACACCTTC.

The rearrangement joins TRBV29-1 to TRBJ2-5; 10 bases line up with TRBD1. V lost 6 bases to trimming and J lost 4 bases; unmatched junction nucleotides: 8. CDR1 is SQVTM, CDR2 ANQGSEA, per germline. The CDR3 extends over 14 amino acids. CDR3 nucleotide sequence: TGCAGCGTCTCCGGGACAGGGGTGGCAGAGACCCAGTACTTC. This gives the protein CSVSGTGVAETQYF. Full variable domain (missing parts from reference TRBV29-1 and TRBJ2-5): SAVISQKPSRDICQRGTSLTIQCQVDSQVTMMFWYRQQPGQSLTLIATANQGSEATYESGFVIDKFPISRPNLTFSTLTVSNMSPEDSSIYLCSVSGTGVAETQYFGPGTRLLVL.

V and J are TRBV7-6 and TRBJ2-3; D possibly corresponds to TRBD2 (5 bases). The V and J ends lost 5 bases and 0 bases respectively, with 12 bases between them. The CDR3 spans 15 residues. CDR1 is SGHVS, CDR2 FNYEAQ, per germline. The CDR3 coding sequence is TGTGCCAGCAGCCCCGGCGGGCTAAGCACAGATACGCAGTATTTT. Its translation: CASSPGGLSTDTQYF.

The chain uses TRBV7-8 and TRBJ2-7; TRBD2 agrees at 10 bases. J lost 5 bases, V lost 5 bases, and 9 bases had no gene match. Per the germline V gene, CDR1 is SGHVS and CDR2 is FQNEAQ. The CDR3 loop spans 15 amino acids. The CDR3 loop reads CASSLGTSEGHEQYF. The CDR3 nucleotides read TGTGCCAGCAGCCTGGGGACTAGCGAGGGTCACGAGCAGTACTTC.

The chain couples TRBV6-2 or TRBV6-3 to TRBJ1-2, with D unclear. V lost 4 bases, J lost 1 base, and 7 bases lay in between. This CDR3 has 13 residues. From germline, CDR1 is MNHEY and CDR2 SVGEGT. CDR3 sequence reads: CASSLGSNYGYTF. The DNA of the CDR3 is TGTGCCAGCAGTTTGGGCAGTAACTATGGCTACACCTTC.

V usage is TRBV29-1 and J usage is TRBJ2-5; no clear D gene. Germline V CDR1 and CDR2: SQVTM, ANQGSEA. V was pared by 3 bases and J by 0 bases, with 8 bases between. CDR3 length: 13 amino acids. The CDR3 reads CSVDQVYQETQYF. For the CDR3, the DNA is TGCAGCGTTGATCAGGTGTACCAAGAGACCCAGTACTTC. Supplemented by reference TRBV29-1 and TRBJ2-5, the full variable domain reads SAVISQKPSRDICQRGTSLTIQCQVDSQVTMMFWYRQQPGQSLTLIATANQGSEATYESGFVIDKFPISRPNLTFSTLTVSNMSPEDSSIYLCSVDQVYQETQYFGPGTRLLVL.

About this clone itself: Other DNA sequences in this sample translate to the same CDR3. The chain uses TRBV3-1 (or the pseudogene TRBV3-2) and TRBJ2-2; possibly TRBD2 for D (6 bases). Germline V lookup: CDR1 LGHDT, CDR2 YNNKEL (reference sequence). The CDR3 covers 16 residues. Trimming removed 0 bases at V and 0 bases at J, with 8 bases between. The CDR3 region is CASSQERGTNTGELFF. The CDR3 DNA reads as TGTGCCAGCAGCCAAGAGCGGGGAACGAACACCGGGGAGCTGTTTTTT.

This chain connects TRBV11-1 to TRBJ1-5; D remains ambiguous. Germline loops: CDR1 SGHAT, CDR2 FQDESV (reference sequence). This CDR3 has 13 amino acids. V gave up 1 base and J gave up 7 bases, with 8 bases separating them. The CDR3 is CASSLGGDQPQHF. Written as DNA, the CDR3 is TGTGCCAGCAGCTTAGGGGGAGACCAGCCCCAGCATTTT. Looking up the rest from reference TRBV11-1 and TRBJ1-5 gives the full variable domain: EAEVAQSPRYKITEKSQAVAFWCDPISGHATLYWYRQILGQGPELLVQFQDESVVDDSQLPKDRFSAERLKGVDSTLKIQPAELGDSAMYLCASSLGGDQPQHFGDGTRLSIL.

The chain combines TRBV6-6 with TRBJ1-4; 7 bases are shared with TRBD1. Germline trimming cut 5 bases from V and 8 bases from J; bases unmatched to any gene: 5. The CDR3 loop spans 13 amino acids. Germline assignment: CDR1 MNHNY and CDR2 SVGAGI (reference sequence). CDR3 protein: CASSRQGGEKLFF. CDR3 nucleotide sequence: TGTGCCAGCAGTCGACAGGGAGGAGAAAAACTGTTTTTT.

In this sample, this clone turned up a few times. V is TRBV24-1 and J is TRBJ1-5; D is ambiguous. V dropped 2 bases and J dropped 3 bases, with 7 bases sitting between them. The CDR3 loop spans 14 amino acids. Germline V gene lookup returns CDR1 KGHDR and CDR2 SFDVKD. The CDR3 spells CATSDSRDNQPQHF. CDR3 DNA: TGTGCCACCAGTGATTCCCGGGACAATCAGCCCCAGCATTTT.

In DNA form, the CDR3 reads TGTGCCACCAGCAGTCTGGGGGCGGGACAGAGGGAGGCTTTCTTT. Its translation: CATSSLGAGQREAFF. The chain has TRBV15 and TRBJ1-1; 7 nucleotides match TRBD1. CDR1 and CDR2 (germline): LNHNV, YYDKDF (reference sequence). The CDR3 has 15 amino acids. V shed 3 bases, J shed 11 bases, and the junction held 15 bases outside the gene matches.

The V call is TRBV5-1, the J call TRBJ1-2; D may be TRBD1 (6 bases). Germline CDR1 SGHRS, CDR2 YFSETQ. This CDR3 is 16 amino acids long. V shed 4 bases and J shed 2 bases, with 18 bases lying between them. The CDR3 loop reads CASSTNHREPNYGYTF. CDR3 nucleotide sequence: TGCGCCAGCAGCACCAATCACAGGGAACCCAACTATGGCTACACCTTC.

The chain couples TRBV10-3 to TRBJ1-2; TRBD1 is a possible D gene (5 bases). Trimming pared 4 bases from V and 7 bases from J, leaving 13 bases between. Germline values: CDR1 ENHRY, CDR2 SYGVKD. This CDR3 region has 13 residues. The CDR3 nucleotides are TGTGCCATCAGTGGGGGCCAGGGAGGTGGCTACACCTTC. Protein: CAISGGQGGGYTF.

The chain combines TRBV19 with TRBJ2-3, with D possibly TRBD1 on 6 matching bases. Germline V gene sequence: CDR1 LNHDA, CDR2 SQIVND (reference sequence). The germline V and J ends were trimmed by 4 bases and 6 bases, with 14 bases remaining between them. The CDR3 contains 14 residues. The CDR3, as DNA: TGTGCCAGTAGTAAACAGGGTTTAGGGGATACGCAGTATTTT. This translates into CASSKQGLGDTQYF.

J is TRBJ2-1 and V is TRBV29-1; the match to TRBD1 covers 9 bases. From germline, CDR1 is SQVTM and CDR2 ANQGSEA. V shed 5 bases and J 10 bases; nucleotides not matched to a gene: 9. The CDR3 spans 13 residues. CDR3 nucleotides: TGCAGCGTTATTACAGGGGGCGTAGGCGAGCAGTTCTTC. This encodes CSVITGGVGEQFF.

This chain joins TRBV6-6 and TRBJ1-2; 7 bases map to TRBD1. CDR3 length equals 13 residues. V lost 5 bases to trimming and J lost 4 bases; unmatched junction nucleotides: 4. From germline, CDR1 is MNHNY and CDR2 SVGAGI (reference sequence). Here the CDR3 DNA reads TGTGCCAGCAGTCTTGCAGGGGGCTATGGCTACACCTTC. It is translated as CASSLAGGYGYTF.